A selection of T cell receptor beta chains follows, all from one sample in a study of T cell responses to AZD1222 COVID-19 vaccine. The repertoire was sequenced with immunoSEQ multiplex PCR; TCRdb's copy has only in-frame clones and lacks some. The table shows some 170,000 clones, with about 92% occurring only once. The specimen comprised peripheral blood, sampled on day 0 of AZD1222 vaccination. These receptors were collected from an adult in good health. CDR3s include the opening cysteine and the closing phenylalanine or tryptophan. The D gene is left open where the match is weak. Expanded clones get a size class; other rows say once, few or many, or leave the size out.

v_call: TRBV5-1
clone_size: -
j_call: TRBJ2-7
d_call: -
cdr3_nt: TGCGCCAGCAGCTTGGAATTTAATAGCCTCCTCCTGAACGAGCAGTACTTC
cdr3_aa: CASSLEFNSLLLNEQYF

v_call: TRBV7-9
clone_size: -
j_call: TRBJ2-7
d_call: TRBD2
cdr3_nt: TGTGCCAGCGGCAATAGCGGGAGGCTGTACGAGCAGTACTTC
cdr3_aa: CASGNSGRLYEQYF

v_call: TRBV5-1
clone_size: -
j_call: TRBJ1-3
d_call: -
cdr3_nt: TGCGCCAGCACCTTGGGCGGGCAGATCTCTGGAAACACCATATATTTT
cdr3_aa: CASTLGGQISGNTIYF

v_call: TRBV7-8
clone_size: -
j_call: TRBJ2-1
d_call: -
cdr3_nt: TGTGCCAGCGTGAACGGGATCTCCTACAATGAGCAGTTCTTC
cdr3_aa: CASVNGISYNEQFF

v_call: TRBV27
clone_size: -
j_call: TRBJ2-7
d_call: TRBD1
cdr3_nt: TGTGCCAGCGGCGACAGGGCCTCCTACGAGCAGTACTTC
cdr3_aa: CASGDRASYEQYF

v_call: TRBV7-6
clone_size: -
j_call: TRBJ2-1
d_call: -
cdr3_nt: TGTGCCAGCAGCCTAGGGAACTACAATGAGCAGTTCTTC
cdr3_aa: CASSLGNYNEQFF

v_call: TRBV27
clone_size: -
j_call: TRBJ1-5
d_call: -
cdr3_nt: TGTGCCAGCAGTTCATCCTTTCCGAGGGGCACGGATCAGCCCCAGCATTTT
cdr3_aa: CASSSSFPRGTDQPQHF

v_call: TRBV7-9
clone_size: -
j_call: TRBJ2-3
d_call: TRBD1
cdr3_nt: TGTGCCAGCAGCTTAGTTCCCCCGCGGACAGGGGATGATCGAGATACGCAGTATTTT
cdr3_aa: CASSLVPPRTGDDRDTQYF

v_call: TRBV2
clone_size: -
j_call: TRBJ1-2
d_call: -
cdr3_nt: TGTGCCAGCAGTGAACCCCGGGCAGGGGTTGCTAACTATGGCTACACCTTC
cdr3_aa: CASSEPRAGVANYGYTF

v_call: TRBV4-2
clone_size: -
j_call: TRBJ2-5
d_call: TRBD2
cdr3_nt: TGTGCCAGCAGCCAAGATGTGGCTAGCGGGATGGGGTCTGGAGAGACCCAGTACTTC
cdr3_aa: CASSQDVASGMGSGETQYF

v_call: TRBV19
clone_size: -
j_call: TRBJ2-5
d_call: -
cdr3_nt: TGTGCCAGTAGCGGAGGGGTCGTGGAGACCCAGTACTTC
cdr3_aa: CASSGGVVETQYF

v_call: TRBV18
clone_size: -
j_call: TRBJ2-2
d_call: TRBD2
cdr3_nt: TGTGCCAGCTCACTGGGACTACCGAGCGGGGAGCTGTTTTTT
cdr3_aa: CASSLGLPSGELFF

v_call: TRBV5-1
clone_size: once
j_call: TRBJ2-5
d_call: -
cdr3_nt: TGCGCCAGTACAGAAACGGAGACCCAGTACTTC
cdr3_aa: CASTETETQYF

v_call: TRBV5-6
clone_size: -
j_call: TRBJ1-2
d_call: -
cdr3_nt: TGTGCCAGCAGCTCGACAGCGATTATTTACTATGGCTACACCTTC
cdr3_aa: CASSSTAIIYYGYTF

v_call: TRBV30
clone_size: -
j_call: TRBJ2-5
d_call: -
cdr3_nt: TGTGCCTGGAGTTTGCTGGAGACCCAGTACTTC
cdr3_aa: CAWSLLETQYF

v_call: TRBV28
clone_size: -
j_call: TRBJ1-1
d_call: -
cdr3_nt: TGTGCCAGCAGTCCTCCAAAGGGGTGGAACACTGAAGCTTTCTTT
cdr3_aa: CASSPPKGWNTEAFF

v_call: TRBV6-5
clone_size: -
j_call: TRBJ1-4
d_call: -
cdr3_nt: TGTGCCAGCAGACGAACAGGGTGGGGTGAAAAACTGTTTTTT
cdr3_aa: CASRRTGWGEKLFF

v_call: TRBV12-3/TRBV12-4
clone_size: -
j_call: TRBJ2-1
d_call: TRBD2
cdr3_nt: TGTGCCAGCACCCTTGGAGCGGGAGTTTTCTTC
cdr3_aa: CASTLGAGVFF

v_call: TRBV18
clone_size: -
j_call: TRBJ1-4
d_call: TRBD1
cdr3_nt: TGTGCCAGCTCACCAAGGACAGGGAATTTCGCGGAACTGTTTTTT
cdr3_aa: CASSPRTGNFAELFF

v_call: TRBV29-1
clone_size: -
j_call: TRBJ1-1
d_call: -
cdr3_nt: TGCAGCGTTGAGGGCAGTCCGAACACTGAAGCTTTCTTT
cdr3_aa: CSVEGSPNTEAFF